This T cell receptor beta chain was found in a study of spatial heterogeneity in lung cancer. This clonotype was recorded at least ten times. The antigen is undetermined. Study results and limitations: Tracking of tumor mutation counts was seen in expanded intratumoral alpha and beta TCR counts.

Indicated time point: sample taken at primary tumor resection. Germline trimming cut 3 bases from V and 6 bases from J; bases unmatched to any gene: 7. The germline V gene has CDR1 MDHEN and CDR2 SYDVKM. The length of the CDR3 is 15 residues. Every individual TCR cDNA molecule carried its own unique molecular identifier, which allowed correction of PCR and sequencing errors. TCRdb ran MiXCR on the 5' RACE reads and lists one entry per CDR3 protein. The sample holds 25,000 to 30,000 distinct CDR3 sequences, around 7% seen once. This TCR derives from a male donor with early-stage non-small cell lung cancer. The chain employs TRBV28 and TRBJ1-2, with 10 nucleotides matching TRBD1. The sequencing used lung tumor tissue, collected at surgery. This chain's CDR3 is CASSLAAGQGDGYTF. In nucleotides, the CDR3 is TGTGCCAGCAGTTTGGCCGCCGGACAGGGGGATGGCTACACCTTC.